Detailed here is one T cell receptor beta chain. This record comes from a study of blood T cell repertoires in COVID-19. Ages ranged from about 18 to 89 years, with residence in about two dozen US areas. As processed by the authors: Researchers report that nucleated cell counts were estimated from reference gene primer amplification. The method was immunoSEQ multiplex PCR; TCRdb's version includes in-frame clones alone and lacks a portion of them. V and J calls and clone size are those listed in that table; D and trimming were worked out from the DNA. Of hundreds of thousands of clones listed, 85% were seen once; the top ten hold about 9.1%. V shed 6 bases and J shed 3 bases, with 12 bases lying between them. CDR1 is MNHEY, CDR2 SVGAGI, per germline. This CDR3 comprises 13 residues.

Sample: PBMCs or T cells enriched from blood (not recorded which). The chain uses TRBV6-5 and TRBJ2-7, with a possible D match to TRBD1 (6 bases). This clonotype originated in a woman between 50 and 59 years old with acute COVID-19. This CDR3 reads CASRSQGIYEQYF. The CDR3 region has the DNA TGTGCCAGCAGGTCACAGGGTATCTACGAGCAGTACTTC.